Listed below are T cell receptor beta chains from one sample, sequenced in a study of cytomegalovirus exposure and HLA in healthy donors. Assay: immunoSEQ multiplex PCR; the TCRdb copy retains only in-frame clones and omits some. The listing contains approximately 150,000 clones. Sample: PBMCs. Source of these receptors: a woman aged 45-59 years in good health and CMV-seronegative. Each CDR3 is given with its conserved first and last residue. The order of the fields is CDR3 protein, CDR3 DNA, J gene, V gene, D gene. The D gene is left open where the match is weak.

CDR3 protein: CASRASGNVNNEQFF
CDR3 DNA: TGCGCCAGCAGGGCTAGCGGGAACGTTAACAATGAGCAGTTCTTC
J gene: TRBJ2-1
V gene: TRBV5-1
D gene: TRBD2

CDR3 protein: CASRTSGVAGELFF
CDR3 DNA: TGTGCCAGCAGGACTAGCGGGGTCGCCGGGGAGCTGTTTTTT
J gene: TRBJ2-2
V gene: TRBV6-4
D gene: TRBD2

CDR3 protein: CASSLIATNEKLFF
CDR3 DNA: TGTGCCAGCAGCTTGATCGCAACTAATGAAAAACTGTTTTTT
J gene: TRBJ1-4
V gene: TRBV5-6
D gene: -

CDR3 protein: CASSQDTSHGNTIYF
CDR3 DNA: TGTGCCAGCAGCCAAGATACCAGTCATGGAAACACCATATATTTT
J gene: TRBJ1-3
V gene: TRBV4-2
D gene: -

CDR3 protein: CASSSLAGGADTQYF
CDR3 DNA: TGCGCCAGCAGCTCACTAGCGGGAGGCGCAGATACGCAGTATTTT
J gene: TRBJ2-3
V gene: TRBV5-1
D gene: TRBD2

CDR3 protein: CASSHGNRDTEAFF
CDR3 DNA: TGTGCCAGCAGCCACGGAAACCGGGACACTGAAGCTTTCTTT
J gene: TRBJ1-1
V gene: TRBV4-2
D gene: -

CDR3 protein: CASSEQGSSYNEQFF
CDR3 DNA: TGTGCCAGCAGTGAACAGGGGAGCTCCTACAATGAGCAGTTCTTC
J gene: TRBJ2-1
V gene: TRBV2
D gene: -

CDR3 protein: CASRSQGAYEQYF
CDR3 DNA: TGTGCCAGCAGGTCACAGGGGGCCTACGAGCAGTACTTC
J gene: TRBJ2-7
V gene: TRBV7-9
D gene: TRBD1

CDR3 protein: CASSLERGRLFF
CDR3 DNA: TGCGCCAGCAGCTTGGAACGGGGGAGACTGTTTTTT
J gene: TRBJ1-4
V gene: TRBV5-1
D gene: -

CDR3 protein: CASSFTTGRIETQYF
CDR3 DNA: TGTGCCAGCAGCTTTACTACAGGGAGAATAGAGACCCAGTACTTC
J gene: TRBJ2-5
V gene: TRBV5-8
D gene: -

CDR3 protein: CASSINRGEGAFF
CDR3 DNA: TGTGCCAGCAGTATCAACAGGGGAGAGGGAGCTTTCTTT
J gene: TRBJ1-1
V gene: TRBV7-2
D gene: TRBD1

CDR3 protein: CASSEALGNQPQHF
CDR3 DNA: TGTGCCAGCAGTGAAGCGCTCGGGAATCAGCCCCAGCATTTT
J gene: TRBJ1-5
V gene: TRBV2
D gene: -

CDR3 protein: CASRAAEGQPQHF
CDR3 DNA: TGCGCCAGCAGAGCGGCGGAGGGTCAGCCCCAGCATTTT
J gene: TRBJ1-5
V gene: TRBV5-1
D gene: -

CDR3 protein: CASSEARDSKSWF
CDR3 DNA: TGTGCCAGCAGTGAAGCGCGGGATTCCAAGAGTTGGTTC
J gene: TRBJ2-7
V gene: TRBV2
D gene: -

CDR3 protein: CASSPGTGSFYGYTF
CDR3 DNA: TGTGCCAGCAGTCCTGGGACAGGGTCTTTCTATGGCTACACCTTC
J gene: TRBJ1-2
V gene: TRBV28
D gene: TRBD1

CDR3 protein: CASSYDRDGYTF
CDR3 DNA: TGTGCCAGCTCTTATGACAGGGATGGCTACACCTTC
J gene: TRBJ1-2
V gene: TRBV18
D gene: TRBD1

CDR3 protein: CASSSRDRGETQYF
CDR3 DNA: TGTGCCAGCAGTTCCCGGGACAGGGGGGAGACCCAGTACTTC
J gene: TRBJ2-5
V gene: TRBV28
D gene: TRBD1

CDR3 protein: CAISESRGLQETQYF
CDR3 DNA: TGTGCCATCAGTGAGTCAAGGGGGCTGCAAGAGACCCAGTACTTC
J gene: TRBJ2-5
V gene: TRBV10-3
D gene: TRBD1

CDR3 protein: CASSLRGQGAPEAFF
CDR3 DNA: TGTGCCAGCAGTCTCCGGGGACAGGGGGCACCTGAAGCTTTCTTT
J gene: TRBJ1-1
V gene: TRBV9
D gene: TRBD1

CDR3 protein: CSVEPRDSSYNEQFF
CDR3 DNA: TGCAGCGTGGAACCCCGGGACAGTAGTTACAATGAGCAGTTCTTC
J gene: TRBJ2-1
V gene: TRBV29-1
D gene: TRBD1

CDR3 protein: CASSYSTGLEETQYF
CDR3 DNA: TGTGCCAGCAGTTACTCCACAGGGTTAGAGGAGACCCAGTACTTC
J gene: TRBJ2-5
V gene: TRBV6-5
D gene: -

CDR3 protein: CASSRSERDRGTPLHF
CDR3 DNA: TGTGCCAGCAGCCGAAGCGAACGGGACAGGGGGACACCCCTCCACTTT
J gene: TRBJ1-6
V gene: TRBV4-2
D gene: TRBD1

CDR3 protein: CASRSGLSYSNQPQHF
CDR3 DNA: TGTGCCAGCAGGTCCGGACTGAGTTATAGCAATCAGCCCCAGCATTTT
J gene: TRBJ1-5
V gene: TRBV28
D gene: -

CDR3 protein: CASSQVAGTHPDYNEQFF
CDR3 DNA: TGCGCCAGCAGCCAGGTTGCGGGGACCCACCCGGATTACAATGAGCAGTTCTTC
J gene: TRBJ2-1
V gene: TRBV4-1
D gene: -

CDR3 protein: CASSDLSAGEGYTF
CDR3 DNA: TGTGCCAGCAGCGACCTTTCGGCAGGGGAGGGCTACACCTTC
J gene: TRBJ1-2
V gene: TRBV9
D gene: -

CDR3 protein: CASSLGRLEAFF
CDR3 DNA: TGTGCCAGCAGCTTAGGTAGACTTGAAGCTTTCTTT
J gene: TRBJ1-1
V gene: TRBV7-2
D gene: -

CDR3 protein: CATDRAGDTQYF
CDR3 DNA: TGTGCCACGGACAGGGCGGGAGATACGCAGTATTTT
J gene: TRBJ2-3
V gene: TRBV28
D gene: TRBD1

CDR3 protein: CASSPGDREYEKLFF
CDR3 DNA: TGTGCCAGTAGTCCCGGGGACAGGGAGTATGAAAAACTGTTTTTT
J gene: TRBJ1-4
V gene: TRBV19
D gene: TRBD1

CDR3 protein: CASSLGGQGNQPQHF
CDR3 DNA: TGTGCCAGCAGCTTAGGGGGACAGGGCAATCAGCCCCAGCATTTT
J gene: TRBJ1-5
V gene: TRBV5-6
D gene: TRBD1

CDR3 protein: CAWILTGKGGF
CDR3 DNA: TGTGCCTGGATTCTGACAGGGAAGGGTGGGTTT
J gene: TRBJ1-1
V gene: TRBV30
D gene: TRBD1

CDR3 protein: CASSPPRQGAYNEQFF
CDR3 DNA: TGTGCCAGCTCACCACCGAGGCAGGGGGCCTACAATGAGCAGTTCTTC
J gene: TRBJ2-1
V gene: TRBV18
D gene: TRBD1

CDR3 protein: CASRLARTGRKTEAFF
CDR3 DNA: TGTGCAAGTCGCTTAGCGAGGACAGGGAGAAAGACTGAAGCTTTCTTT
J gene: TRBJ1-1
V gene: TRBV12-2
D gene: -

CDR3 protein: CASSFRDYGYTF
CDR3 DNA: TGTGCCAGCAGCTTTAGAGACTATGGCTACACCTTC
J gene: TRBJ1-2
V gene: TRBV5-6
D gene: -

CDR3 protein: CASSAGLAGRTDTQYF
CDR3 DNA: TGTGCCAGCAGCGCGGGACTAGCGGGGAGGACGGATACGCAGTATTTT
J gene: TRBJ2-3
V gene: TRBV5-4
D gene: TRBD2

CDR3 protein: CASSAGQVNTEAFF
CDR3 DNA: TGTGCCAGTAGTGCGGGACAGGTGAACACTGAAGCTTTCTTT
J gene: TRBJ1-1
V gene: TRBV19
D gene: TRBD1

CDR3 protein: CASSPLGGQASYEQYF
CDR3 DNA: TGTGCCAGCTCACCACTCGGGGGACAGGCCTCCTACGAGCAGTACTTC
J gene: TRBJ2-7
V gene: TRBV18
D gene: TRBD1

CDR3 protein: CASSLQSSTDTQYF
CDR3 DNA: TGCGCCAGCAGCTTGCAGTCTAGCACAGATACGCAGTATTTT
J gene: TRBJ2-3
V gene: TRBV5-1
D gene: -

CDR3 protein: CASSSTGTGEQYF
CDR3 DNA: TGCGCCAGCAGTTCGACAGGGACGGGCGAGCAGTACTTC
J gene: TRBJ2-7
V gene: TRBV5-1
D gene: TRBD1

CDR3 protein: CASSPRLAESSYEQYF
CDR3 DNA: TGTGCCAGCAGCCCCAGACTAGCGGAAAGCTCCTACGAGCAGTACTTC
J gene: TRBJ2-7
V gene: TRBV7-6
D gene: TRBD2

CDR3 protein: CASSSPGTGNYEQYF
CDR3 DNA: TGTGCCAGCAGTTCTCCCGGGACAGGGAACTACGAGCAGTACTTC
J gene: TRBJ2-7
V gene: TRBV6-5
D gene: TRBD1